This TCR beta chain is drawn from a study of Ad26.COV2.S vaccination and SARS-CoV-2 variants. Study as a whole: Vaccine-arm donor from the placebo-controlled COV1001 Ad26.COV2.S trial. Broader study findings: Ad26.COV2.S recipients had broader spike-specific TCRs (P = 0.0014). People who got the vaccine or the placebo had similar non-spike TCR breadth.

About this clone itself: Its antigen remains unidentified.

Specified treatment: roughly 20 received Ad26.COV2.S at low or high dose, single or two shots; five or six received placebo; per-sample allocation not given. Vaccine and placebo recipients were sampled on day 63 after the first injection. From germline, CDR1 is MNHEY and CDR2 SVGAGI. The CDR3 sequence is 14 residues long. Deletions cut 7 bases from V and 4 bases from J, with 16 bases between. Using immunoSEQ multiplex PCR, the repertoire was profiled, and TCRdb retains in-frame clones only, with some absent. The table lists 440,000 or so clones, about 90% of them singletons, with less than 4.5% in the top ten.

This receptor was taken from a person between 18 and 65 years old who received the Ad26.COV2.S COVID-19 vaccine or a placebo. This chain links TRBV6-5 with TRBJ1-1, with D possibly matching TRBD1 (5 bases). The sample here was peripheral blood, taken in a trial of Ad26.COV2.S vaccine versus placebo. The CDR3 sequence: CASTRRSGGTEAFF. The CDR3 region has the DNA TGTGCCAGCACCCGCCGAAGTGGGGGCACTGAAGCTTTCTTT.